The next 30 T cell receptor beta chains were all read from a single sample in a study of cytomegalovirus exposure and HLA in healthy donors. In the PCR, 60 Vbeta and 13 Jbeta primers were used. Clones were read by immunoSEQ multiplex PCR, and TCRdb kept only the in-frame ones, dropping some. The profile shows about 220,000 clones, around four fifths of them singletons. Sequencing used PBMCs. The receptors come from a boy aged 2-9 years in good health and CMV-seronegative.

The chain joins TRBV19 to TRBJ2-5; weak D call: TRBD2 (5 bases). Per the germline V gene, CDR1 is LNHDA and CDR2 is SQIVND (reference sequence). The V gene lost 10 bases and the J gene lost 9 bases, with 21 bases spanning the gap. This CDR3 comprises 13 residues. The CDR3 is CATSPPNQEAQYF. The DNA of the CDR3 is TGTGCCACTTCCCCCCCGAACCAGGAGGCCCAGTACTTC. The entire variable domain, with the rest obtained from reference TRBV19 and TRBJ2-5, is as follows: DGGITQSPKYLFRKEGQNVTLSCEQNLNHDAMYWYRQDPGQGLRLIYYSQIVNDFQKGDIAEGYSVSREKKESFPLTVTSAQKNPTAFYLCATSPPNQEAQYFGPGTRLLVL.

The chain recombines TRBV30 with TRBJ1-1; 8 nucleotides align to TRBD1. V lost 4 bases to trimming and J lost 4 bases; unmatched junction nucleotides: 8. Germline values: CDR1 GTSNPN, CDR2 SVGIG (reference sequence). The CDR3 runs to 14 residues. CDR3 protein: CAWTLTGGSTEAFF. CDR3 DNA: TGTGCCTGGACGCTCACAGGGGGATCCACTGAAGCTTTCTTT.

This clone was seen once. The rearrangement links TRBV5-1 to TRBJ2-2; D is ambiguous. CDR1 SGHRS and CDR2 YFSETQ come from the germline V gene. This CDR3 spans 15 amino acids. V lost 4 bases and J lost 1, with 11 bases in between. The chain's CDR3 is CASSPISQNTGELFF. The CDR3, as DNA: TGCGCCAGCAGCCCTATTAGTCAGAACACCGGGGAGCTGTTTTTT. Supplemented by reference TRBV5-1 and TRBJ2-2, the full variable domain reads KAGVTQTPRYLIKTRGQQVTLSCSPISGHRSVSWYQQTPGQGLQFLFEYFSETQRNKGNFPGRFSGRQFSNSRSEMNVSTLELGDSALYLCASSPISQNTGELFFGEGSRLTVL.

The chain carries TRBV15 and TRBJ2-1, with TRBD2 matching 9 bases. Germline CDR1 and CDR2: LNHNV and YYDKDF (reference sequence). The length of the CDR3 is 15 residues. V lost 3 bases to trimming and J lost 6 bases; unmatched junction nucleotides: 6. In DNA, the CDR3 is TGTGCCACCAGCAGCGCTAGCGGGATCGTCAATGAGCAGTTCTTC. Its protein is CATSSASGIVNEQFF.

This clone showed up just a few times. The gene calls are TRBV30 and TRBJ2-1, with 9 bases that match TRBD2. The V and J ends lost 2 bases and 6 bases, in that order; junction bases with no gene match: 5. The CDR3 has 14 amino acids. Germline-derived CDR1 and CDR2 are GTSNPN and SVGIG (reference sequence). This CDR3 is CAWSLAGGFNEQFF. In nucleotides, the CDR3 is TGTGCCTGGAGTCTGGCGGGGGGGTTCAATGAGCAGTTCTTC.

This clone occurred once. The chain combines TRBV6-5 with TRBJ1-1; tentatively, D is TRBD1 (5 bases). Per the germline V gene, CDR1 is MNHEY and CDR2 is SVGAGI. This CDR3 contains 14 residues. The ends were cut back, 7 bases at V and 1 base at J, with 13 bases in the middle. The CDR3: CASTLGQTNTEAFF. The CDR3 coding sequence is TGTGCCAGCACCTTAGGACAAACGAACACTGAAGCTTTCTTT.

In this sample, this clone turned up a few times. The chain recombines TRBV2 with TRBJ1-5, with no clear D. V was clipped by 6 bases and J by 0 bases, with 15 bases between them. CDR3 size: 16 residues. Germline loops: CDR1 SNHLY, CDR2 FYNNEI. CDR3 loop: CASRDPLRASNQPQHF. CDR3 nucleotides: TGTGCCAGCAGGGACCCCTTGAGGGCTAGCAATCAGCCCCAGCATTTT. Using reference TRBV2 and TRBJ1-5 for the parts outside the CDR3, the full variable domain is EPEVTQTPSHQVTQMGQEVILRCVPISNHLYFYWYRQILGQKVEFLVSFYNNEISEKSEIFDDQFSVERPDGSNFTLKIRSTKLEDSAMYFCASRDPLRASNQPQHFGDGTRLSIL.

The chain recombines TRBV27 with TRBJ2-7; D is unresolved. This CDR3 comprises 13 residues. V lost 5 bases, J lost 6 bases, and 14 bases lay in between. The germline V gene encodes CDR1 MNHEY and CDR2 SMNVEV (reference sequence). In DNA form, the CDR3 reads TGTGCCAGCAGTCAGATTTCGGCGGTCGAGCAGTACTTC. Translating gives CASSQISAVEQYF.

V and J are TRBV11-2 and TRBJ2-7; TRBD2 agrees at 7 bases. Germline CDR1 SGHAT, CDR2 FQNNGV. The CDR3 contains 12 residues. Trimming at V came to 5 bases and at J to 6 bases, leaving 4 bases not matched to a gene. The CDR3 DNA is TGTGCCAGCAGCCTCCCGGGGGGCGAGCAGTACTTC. Protein sequence: CASSLPGGEQYF. Based on the CDR3 plus reference TRBV11-2 and TRBJ2-7, the full variable domain is EAGVAQSPRYKIIEKRQSVAFWCNPISGHATLYWYQQILGQGPKLLIQFQNNGVVDDSQLPKDRFSAERLKGVDSTLKIQPAKLEDSAVYLCASSLPGGEQYFGPGTRLTVT.

The chain recombines TRBV27 with TRBJ1-6, with D possibly being TRBD1 (6 bases). There are 15 residues in the CDR3. The V gene's germline CDR1 is MNHEY and CDR2 SMNVEV (reference sequence). The V gene lost 3 bases and the J gene lost 2 bases, with 8 bases spanning the gap. CDR3 protein: CASSFRTAYNSPLHF. In nucleotides, the CDR3 is TGTGCCAGCAGTTTCAGGACAGCCTATAATTCACCCCTCCACTTT.

The table lists this clone with a count of one. The V call is TRBV9, the J call TRBJ1-1; D remains unclear. The CDR3 totals 14 residues. CDR1 is SGDLS and CDR2 is YYNGEE in the germline V gene. V lost 0 bases to trimming and J lost 3 bases, with 9 bases between them. DNA for the CDR3: TGTGCCAGCAGCGTAGCGGAGGGTCACACTGAAGCTTTCTTT. It specifies CASSVAEGHTEAFF.

This chain connects TRBV29-1 to TRBJ1-2; perhaps TRBD1 as D (6 bases). V was cut by 7 bases and J by 6 bases, with 12 bases left in between. From germline, CDR1 is SQVTM and CDR2 ANQGSEA. This CDR3 comprises 11 residues. The CDR3 sequence: CSDLTGNGYTF. The DNA of the CDR3 is TGCAGCGACCTTACAGGGAATGGCTACACCTTC. The full variable domain, in which reference TRBV29-1 and TRBJ1-2 provide the parts outside the CDR3, is SAVISQKPSRDICQRGTSLTIQCQVDSQVTMMFWYRQQPGQSLTLIATANQGSEATYESGFVIDKFPISRPNLTFSTLTVSNMSPEDSSIYLCSDLTGNGYTFGSGTRLTVV.

The CDR3 sequence is CASSPGRADTGELFF. The CDR3 DNA is TGTGCCAGCAGCCCCGGGCGGGCCGACACCGGGGAGCTGTTTTTT. V usage is TRBV7-9 and J usage is TRBJ2-2, with a weak D call TRBD2 (5 bases). Between the trimmed V and J ends, which lost 5 bases and 3 bases, there was a span of 13 bases. CDR1 SEHNR and CDR2 FQNEAQ come from the germline V gene (reference sequence). The CDR3 length is 15 residues. The full variable domain, in which reference TRBV7-9 and TRBJ2-2 provide the parts outside the CDR3, is DTGVSQNPRHKITKRGQNVTFRCDPISEHNRLYWYRQTLGQGPEFLTYFQNEAQLEKSRLLSDRFSAERPKGSFSTLEIQRTEQGDSAMYLCASSPGRADTGELFFGEGSRLTVL.

The gene calls are TRBV27 and TRBJ2-1; tentative D call: TRBD2 (7 bases). CDR1 is MNHEY, CDR2 SMNVEV, per germline (reference sequence). The CDR3 spans 15 residues. Trimming cost V 6 bases and J 4 bases, with 16 bases left between them. The CDR3 nucleotides are TGTGCCAGCAGCCTACGAGCGGGGACATACAATGAGCAGTTCTTC. This gives the protein CASSLRAGTYNEQFF.

The chain has TRBV5-4 and TRBJ2-5, with 7 bases matching TRBD1. The J call may be incorrect, as the DNA end agrees better with TRBJ2-7. Germline values: CDR1 SGHNT, CDR2 YYREEE (reference sequence). The CDR3 contains 15 residues. As DNA, the CDR3 is TGTGCCAGCAGCTTGAGACAGGGAATAAACTACGAGCAGTACTTC. Translated, it gives CASSLRQGINYEQYF.

The CDR3 DNA is TGCGCCAGCAGCCAAGGACGGGCCTACGAGCAGTACTTC. It translates to CASSQGRAYEQYF. The chain combines TRBV4-1 with TRBJ2-7, with D unclear. The V gene lost 1 base and the J gene lost 2 bases, with 6 bases spanning the gap. Germline loops: CDR1 MGHRA, CDR2 YSYEKL. This CDR3 contains 13 residues.

The chain joins TRBV9 to TRBJ1-1; D is uncertain. This CDR3 has 16 amino acids. Germline V CDR1 and CDR2: SGDLS, YYNGEE. V was clipped by 3 bases and J by 3 bases, with 18 bases between them. In nucleotides, the CDR3 is TGTGCCAGCAGCGCCCCCCGTGAAATGACACACACTGAAGCTTTCTTT. Protein sequence: CASSAPREMTHTEAFF.

This clone was seen a handful of times. V and J are TRBV19 and TRBJ2-1, with a possible D match to TRBD1 (6 bases). Germline values: CDR1 LNHDA, CDR2 SQIVND (reference sequence). The CDR3 runs to 14 residues. Trimming left V 6 bases short and J 0 bases short, with 9 bases between. This chain's CDR3 is CASRNRDSYNEQFF. The CDR3 bases are TGTGCCAGTAGAAACAGGGACTCCTACAATGAGCAGTTCTTC.

The chain employs TRBV7-8 and TRBJ1-5; 7 bases agree with TRBD1. The ends lost 6 bases at V and 1 base at J; junction bases unmatched: 3. The germline V gene has CDR1 SGHVS and CDR2 FQNEAQ. The CDR3 loop spans 14 amino acids. The CDR3 region is CASSLQGSNQPQHF. In nucleotides, the CDR3 is TGTGCCAGCAGTTTACAGGGGAGCAATCAGCCCCAGCATTTT.

The chain uses TRBV6-6 and TRBJ2-2, with 11 bases fitting TRBD1. Germline V gives CDR1 MNHNY, CDR2 SVGAGI (reference sequence). After removal of 6 bases from V and 6 bases from J, the junction contained 9 bases not matched to a gene. The CDR3 sequence is 16 residues long. CDR3 protein: CASSPGTGGTPGELFF. Written as DNA, the CDR3 is TGTGCCAGCAGCCCCGGGACAGGGGGAACCCCCGGGGAGCTGTTTTTT.

The genes are TRBV7-9 and TRBJ2-2; 8 bases fit TRBD1. The trim removed 5 bases at V and 0 bases at J, leaving 2 bases unmatched. The CDR3 totals 15 residues. Germline-derived CDR1 and CDR2 are SEHNR and FQNEAQ (reference sequence). The CDR3 here is CASSQQGANTGELFF. Here the CDR3 DNA reads TGTGCCAGCAGCCAACAGGGGGCGAACACCGGGGAGCTGTTTTTT. Complete variable domain (other parts from reference TRBV7-9 and TRBJ2-2): DTGVSQNPRHKITKRGQNVTFRCDPISEHNRLYWYRQTLGQGPEFLTYFQNEAQLEKSRLLSDRFSAERPKGSFSTLEIQRTEQGDSAMYLCASSQQGANTGELFFGEGSRLTVL.

This chain's CDR3 is CASSGKTGGSYNEQFF. Written as DNA, the CDR3 is TGTGCCAGCAGCGGAAAAACGGGGGGGTCCTACAATGAGCAGTTCTTC. V is TRBV9 and J is TRBJ2-1, with 8 bases lining up with TRBD2. Germline trimming cut 3 bases from V and 1 base from J; bases unmatched to any gene: 6. Looked up from germline, CDR1 is SGDLS and CDR2 is YYNGEE. There are 16 residues in the CDR3. Full variable domain (rest looked up from reference TRBV9 and TRBJ2-1): DSGVTQTPKHLITATGQRVTLRCSPRSGDLSVYWYQQSLDQGLQFLIQYYNGEERAKGNILERFSAQQFPDLHSELNLSSLELGDSALYFCASSGKTGGSYNEQFFGPGTRLTVL.

The chain recombines TRBV11-2 with TRBJ1-4; no firm D call. Trimming left V 3 bases short and J 8 bases short, with 4 bases between. The CDR3 runs to 11 residues. Germline CDR1 and CDR2: SGHAT and FQNNGV. Written as DNA, the CDR3 is TGTGCCAGCAGCTTTTCGGAAAAACTGTTTTTT. Translating gives CASSFSEKLFF.

This clone showed up just once. Other DNA sequences in this sample translate to the same CDR3. V and J are TRBV4-1 and TRBJ2-7; 11 positions agree with TRBD2. The CDR3 has 15 residues. CDR1 MGHRA and CDR2 YSYEKL come from the germline V gene. Unmatched junction bases numbered 1, after V lost 0 bases and J lost 3 bases. CDR3 bases: TGCGCCAGCAGCCAAGAAGGGACTAGCGGCTACGAGCAGTACTTC. It is translated as CASSQEGTSGYEQYF.

This rearrangement joins TRBV10-3 to TRBJ2-5; possible D gene TRBD2, 5 bases. This CDR3 is built from 16 residues. CDR1 is ENHRY, CDR2 SYGVKD, per germline. V gave up 0 bases and J gave up 4 bases, with 15 bases separating them. CDR3 nucleotides: TGTGCCATCAGTGAGTCATTGTCTAGCCCGCTAGAGACCCAGTACTTC. Amino acids: CAISESLSSPLETQYF.

The chain joins TRBV30 to TRBJ2-7, with 9 bases identical to TRBD2. The CDR3 loop spans 13 amino acids. After removal of 5 bases from V and 2 bases from J, the junction contained 4 bases not matched to a gene. CDR1 is GTSNPN, CDR2 SVGIG, per germline (reference sequence). CDR3 sequence reads: CAWGLAITYEQYF. The DNA of the CDR3 is TGTGCCTGGGGACTAGCGATAACCTACGAGCAGTACTTC.

This chain connects TRBV13 to TRBJ1-5; no firm D call. Germline loops: CDR1 PRHDT, CDR2 FYEKMQ (reference sequence). The CDR3 is 15 residues long. The V gene lost 0 bases and the J gene lost 0 bases, with 6 bases spanning the gap. In nucleotides, the CDR3 is TGTGCCAGCAGCTTAGGTACAGTTAGCAATCAGCCCCAGCATTTT. Amino acids: CASSLGTVSNQPQHF. Variable domain in full (rest from reference TRBV13 and TRBJ1-5): AAGVIQSPRHLIKEKRETATLKCYPIPRHDTVYWYQQGPGQDPQFLISFYEKMQSDKGSIPDRFSAQQFSDYHSELNMSSLELGDSALYFCASSLGTVSNQPQHFGDGTRLSIL.

This sequence joins TRBV30 and TRBJ1-4, with 8 nucleotides matching TRBD1. From germline, CDR1 is GTSNPN and CDR2 SVGIG (reference sequence). This CDR3 has 13 residues. The V segment lost 5 bases and the J segment 8 bases; nucleotides outside the gene matches: 7. CDR3 sequence reads: CAWALDRDEKLFF. In DNA form, the CDR3 reads TGTGCCTGGGCTTTGGACAGGGACGAAAAACTGTTTTTT. Full variable domain (outside the CDR3, taken from reference TRBV30 and TRBJ1-4): SQTIHQWPATLVQPVGSPLSLECTVEGTSNPNLYWYRQAAGRGLQLLFYSVGIGQISSEVPQNLSASRPQDRQFILSSKKLLLSDSGFYLCAWALDRDEKLFFGSGTQLSVL.

The chain links TRBV5-1 to TRBJ2-1; the match to TRBD2 covers 7 bases. This CDR3 contains 16 residues. J gave up 4 bases and V 0 bases, and 7 bases lay outside the gene matches. CDR1 SGHRS and CDR2 YFSETQ come from the germline V gene. CDR3 loop: CASSLDETSYYNEQFF. CDR3 in DNA: TGCGCCAGCAGCTTGGACGAGACTAGCTATTACAATGAGCAGTTCTTC.

The chain joins TRBV6-6 to TRBJ2-3; no clear D gene. The germline V gene has CDR1 MNHNY and CDR2 SVGAGI (reference sequence). Trimming shortened V by 2 bases and J by 1 base, and 7 bases separated the two germline ends. This CDR3 is built from 14 residues. Written as DNA, the CDR3 is TGTGCCAGCAGTTACGCGACTCGCACAGATACGCAGTATTTT. As protein: CASSYATRTDTQYF.